This passage covers 7 T cell receptor beta chains from one sample sequenced in a study of a mutant IDH1 vaccine in newly diagnosed glioma. Clones were read by immunoSEQ multiplex PCR, and TCRdb kept only the in-frame ones, dropping some. Of 15,000 to 20,000 clones detected, roughly 79% appear once; the ten largest clones hold 9% to 10%. Described time point: baseline, week 1 (first vaccination visit). The treatment here: pre-vaccination baseline after standard-of-care therapy. Sequenced here: PBMCs, sampled from a glioma patient treated with radiotherapy, temozolomide or both. These receptors all come from a man between 35 and 55 years old with glioma.

The genes are TRBV4-1 and TRBJ2-2; TRBD2 matches 9 bases. V dropped 0 bases and J dropped 3; count of bases not matched to a gene: 11. This CDR3 is 19 amino acids long. CDR1 is MGHRA and CDR2 is YSYEKL in the germline V gene. Written as DNA, the CDR3 is TGCGCCAGCAGCCAAGATTCCCCCGGCGGGAGGGTTTACACCGGGGAGCTGTTTTTT. Translating it yields CASSQDSPGGRVYTGELFF.

The CDR3: CASLALNTGELFF. The CDR3 region has the DNA TGTGCCAGCCTAGCGTTGAACACCGGGGAGCTGTTTTTT. The V call is TRBV6-5, the J call TRBJ2-2; the D gene is possibly TRBD2 (6 bases). Germline-derived CDR1 and CDR2 are MNHEY and SVGAGI. Trimming removed 8 bases at V and 1 base at J, with 8 bases between. CDR3 length: 13 amino acids.

The rearrangement uses TRBV18 and TRBJ2-5, with unresolved D. V was trimmed by 2 bases and J by 5 bases, leaving 9 bases between them. The CDR3 has 13 amino acids. Germline CDR1 and CDR2: KGHSH and LQKENI. The CDR3 loop reads CASSPALLETQYF. The DNA of the CDR3 is TGTGCCAGCTCACCAGCCCTTCTTGAGACCCAGTACTTC. Full variable domain (rest looked up from reference TRBV18 and TRBJ2-5): NAGVMQNPRHLVRRRGQEARLRCSPMKGHSHVYWYRQLPEEGLKFMVYLQKENIIDESGMPKERFSAEFPKEGPSILRIQQVVRGDSAAYFCASSPALLETQYFGPGTRLLVL.

The chain is built from TRBV7-9 and TRBJ1-2; D is perhaps TRBD1 (5 bases). The CDR3 is 14 residues long. Trimming removed 6 bases from V and 7 bases from J, with 18 bases in between. Germline V gives CDR1 SEHNR, CDR2 FQNEAQ (reference sequence). This CDR3 reads CASSSDVRGRGYTF. The CDR3 nucleotides are TGTGCCAGCAGTTCCGACGTTAGGGGCCGTGGCTACACCTTC.

The chain joins TRBV2 to TRBJ2-2; TRBD2 might be the D (5 bases). This CDR3 region has 14 residues. Trimming stripped 3 bases from V and 4 bases from J, with 9 bases between. In germline, CDR1 is SNHLY, CDR2 FYNNEI. CDR3: CASSERVGTGELFF. CDR3 nucleotides: TGTGCCAGCAGTGAGCGGGTAGGCACCGGGGAGCTGTTTTTT.

The rearrangement joins TRBV4-1 to TRBJ1-3; no clear D gene. Germline assignment: CDR1 MGHRA and CDR2 YSYEKL. V was clipped by 1 base and J by 2 bases, with 12 bases between them. This CDR3 region has 16 residues. The CDR3 sequence: CASSQAEGLTGNTIYF. The CDR3 DNA reads as TGCGCCAGCAGCCAAGCGGAAGGACTCACTGGAAACACCATATATTTT.

V gene TRBV6-1 combines with J gene TRBJ1-2, with D possibly being TRBD1 (5 bases). With 2 bases removed from V and 6 bases from J, the gap between germline ends came to 7 bases. The CDR3 extends over 12 amino acids. The V gene's germline CDR1 is MNHNS and CDR2 SASEGT. The CDR3 bases are TGTGCCAGCAGTGAAATCAGGGATGGCTACACCTTC. Encoded protein: CASSEIRDGYTF.